This T cell receptor (beta chain) stems from a study of T cells in Graves' hyperthyroidism and ophthalmopathy. Study-level findings and limits: The model's output predicted ophthalmopathy at a median of roughly 6 months prior to onset.

What was amplified from RNA transcripts were TCR beta CDR3 regions. The TCR CDR3 was amplified in a first-round RT-PCR using the HTBI primer set. TCRdb re-called the multiplex PCR reads through MiXCR, storing one row per CDR3 protein. The sample carries more than 300,000 distinct CDR3 sequences, about 18% recorded once. This clonotype was seen at least ten times. Its antigen is unknown. The CDR3 covers 14 residues. V lost 1 base and J lost 5, with 11 bases in between. V usage is TRBV12-3 or TRBV12-4 and J usage is TRBJ2-5; D could derive from TRBD1 or TRBD2 (5 bases each). The sample taken for sequencing was blood. The source of this sequence is a man younger than 35 with Graves' ophthalmopathy. The chain's CDR3 is CASSLGGWGETQYF. CDR3 nucleotide sequence: TGTGCCAGCAGTTTAGGGGGTTGGGGGGAGACCCAGTACTTC.